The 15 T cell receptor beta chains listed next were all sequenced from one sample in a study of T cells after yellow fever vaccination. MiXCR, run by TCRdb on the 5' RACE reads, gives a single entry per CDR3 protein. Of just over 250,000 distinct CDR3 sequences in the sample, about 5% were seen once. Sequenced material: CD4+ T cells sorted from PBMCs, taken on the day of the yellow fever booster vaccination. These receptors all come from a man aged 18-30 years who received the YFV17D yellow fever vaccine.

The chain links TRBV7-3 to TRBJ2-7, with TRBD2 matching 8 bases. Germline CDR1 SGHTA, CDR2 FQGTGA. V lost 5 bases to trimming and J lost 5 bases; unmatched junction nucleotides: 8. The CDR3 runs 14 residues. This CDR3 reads CASSPGGGVDEQYV. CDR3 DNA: TGTGCCAGCAGCCCCGGGGGGGGGGTTGACGAGCAGTACGTC.

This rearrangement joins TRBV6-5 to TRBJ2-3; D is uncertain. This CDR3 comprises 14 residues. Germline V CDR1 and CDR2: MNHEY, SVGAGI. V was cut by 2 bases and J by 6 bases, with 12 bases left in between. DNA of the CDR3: TGTGCCAGCAGTTACGGCCAGATTGGGGATACGCAGTATTTT. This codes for CASSYGQIGDTQYF.

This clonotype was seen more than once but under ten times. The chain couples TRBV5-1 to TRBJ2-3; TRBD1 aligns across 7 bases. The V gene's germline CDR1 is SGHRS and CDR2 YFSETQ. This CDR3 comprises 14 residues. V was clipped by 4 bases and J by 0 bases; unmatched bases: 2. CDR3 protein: CASSDRVSTDTQYF. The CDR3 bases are TGCGCCAGCAGCGACAGGGTTAGCACAGATACGCAGTATTTT. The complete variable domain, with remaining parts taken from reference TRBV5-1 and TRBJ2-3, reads KAGVTQTPRYLIKTRGQQVTLSCSPISGHRSVSWYQQTPGQGLQFLFEYFSETQRNKGNFPGRFSGRQFSNSRSEMNVSTLELGDSALYLCASSDRVSTDTQYFGPGTRLTVL.

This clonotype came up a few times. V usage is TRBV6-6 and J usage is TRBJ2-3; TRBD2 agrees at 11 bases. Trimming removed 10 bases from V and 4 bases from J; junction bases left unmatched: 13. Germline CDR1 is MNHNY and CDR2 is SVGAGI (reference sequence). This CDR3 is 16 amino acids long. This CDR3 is CATRWGRTSGSDTQYF. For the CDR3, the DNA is TGTGCCACCCGTTGGGGACGGACTAGCGGGTCAGATACGCAGTATTTT.

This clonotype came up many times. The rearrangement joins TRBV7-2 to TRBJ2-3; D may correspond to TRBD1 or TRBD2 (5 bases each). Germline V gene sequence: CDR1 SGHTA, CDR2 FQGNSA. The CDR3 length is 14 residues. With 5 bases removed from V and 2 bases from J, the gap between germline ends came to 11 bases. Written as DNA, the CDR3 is TGTGCCAGCAGCCTGGGACCCCTCACAGATACGCAGTATTTT. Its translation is CASSLGPLTDTQYF.

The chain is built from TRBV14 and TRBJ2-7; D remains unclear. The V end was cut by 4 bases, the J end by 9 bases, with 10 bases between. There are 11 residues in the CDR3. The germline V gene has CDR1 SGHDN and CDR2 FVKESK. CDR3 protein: CASSPRWGQYV. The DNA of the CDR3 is TGTGCCAGCAGCCCTCGGTGGGGGCAGTACGTC.

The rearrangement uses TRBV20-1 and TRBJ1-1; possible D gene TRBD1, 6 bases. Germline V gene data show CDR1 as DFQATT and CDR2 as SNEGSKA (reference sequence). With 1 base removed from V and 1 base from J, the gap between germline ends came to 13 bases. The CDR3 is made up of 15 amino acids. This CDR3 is CSARGGGGPNTEAFF. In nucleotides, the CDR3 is TGCAGTGCTAGAGGCGGTGGGGGCCCGAACACTGAAGCTTTCTTT.

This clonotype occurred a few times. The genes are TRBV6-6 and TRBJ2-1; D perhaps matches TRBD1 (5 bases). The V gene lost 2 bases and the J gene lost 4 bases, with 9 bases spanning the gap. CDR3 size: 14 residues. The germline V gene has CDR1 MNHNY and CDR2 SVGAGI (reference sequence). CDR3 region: CASSYPDSYNEQFF. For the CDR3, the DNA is TGTGCCAGCAGTTACCCTGACAGTTACAATGAGCAGTTCTTC.

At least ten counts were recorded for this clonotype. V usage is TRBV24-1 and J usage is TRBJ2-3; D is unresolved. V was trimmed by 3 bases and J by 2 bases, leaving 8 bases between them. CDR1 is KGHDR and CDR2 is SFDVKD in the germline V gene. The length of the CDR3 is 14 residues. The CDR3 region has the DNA TGTGCCACCAGTGATCCCGGACCCACAGATACGCAGTATTTT. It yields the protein CATSDPGPTDTQYF.

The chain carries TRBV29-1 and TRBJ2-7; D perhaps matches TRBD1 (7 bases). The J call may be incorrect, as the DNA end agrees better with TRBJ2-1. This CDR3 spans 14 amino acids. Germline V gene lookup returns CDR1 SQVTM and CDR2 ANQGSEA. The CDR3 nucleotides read TGCAGCGTTGAGGCGGGGACAGCCTACAATGAGCAGTTCTTC. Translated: CSVEAGTAYNEQFF.

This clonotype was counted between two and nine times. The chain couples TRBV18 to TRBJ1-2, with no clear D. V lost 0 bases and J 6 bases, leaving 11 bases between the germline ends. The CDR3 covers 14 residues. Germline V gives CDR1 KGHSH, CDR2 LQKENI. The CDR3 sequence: CASSPPAGSNGYTF. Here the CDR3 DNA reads TGTGCCAGCTCACCACCGGCCGGATCAAATGGCTACACCTTC.

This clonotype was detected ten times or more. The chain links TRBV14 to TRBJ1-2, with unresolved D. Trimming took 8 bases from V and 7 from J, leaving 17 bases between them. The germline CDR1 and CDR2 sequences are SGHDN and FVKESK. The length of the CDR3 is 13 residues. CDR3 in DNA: TGTGCCAGCGGCCGAAGTGACTCCCTTGGCTACACCTTC. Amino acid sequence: CASGRSDSLGYTF. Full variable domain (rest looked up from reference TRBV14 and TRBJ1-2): EAGVTQFPSHSVIEKGQTVTLRCDPISGHDNLYWYRRVMGKEIKFLLHFVKESKQDESGMPNNRFLAERTGGTYSTLKVQPAELEDSGVYFCASGRSDSLGYTFGSGTRLTVV.

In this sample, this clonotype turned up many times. This CDR3 is CSVGLTGNIQYF. In DNA, the CDR3 is TGCAGCGTTGGATTAACTGGAAACATTCAGTACTTC. This chain joins TRBV29-1 and TRBJ2-4; the D is unclear. This CDR3 has 12 amino acids. V was shortened by 4 bases and J by 6 bases, with 10 bases between the two germline ends. In germline, CDR1 is SQVTM, CDR2 ANQGSEA.

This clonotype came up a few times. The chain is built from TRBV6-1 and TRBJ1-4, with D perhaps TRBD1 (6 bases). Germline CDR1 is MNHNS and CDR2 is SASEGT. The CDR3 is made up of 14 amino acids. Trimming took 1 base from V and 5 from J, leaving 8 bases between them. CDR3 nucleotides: TGTGCCAGCAGTGAAGACAGGGTGAATGAAAAACTGTTTTTT. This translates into CASSEDRVNEKLFF.

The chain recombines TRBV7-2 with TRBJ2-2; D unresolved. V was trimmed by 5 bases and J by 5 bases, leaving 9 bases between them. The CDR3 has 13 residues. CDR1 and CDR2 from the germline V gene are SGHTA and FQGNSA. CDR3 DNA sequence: TGTGCCAGCAGCGCACGCGAAACCGGGGAGCTGTTTTTT. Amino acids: CASSARETGELFF.